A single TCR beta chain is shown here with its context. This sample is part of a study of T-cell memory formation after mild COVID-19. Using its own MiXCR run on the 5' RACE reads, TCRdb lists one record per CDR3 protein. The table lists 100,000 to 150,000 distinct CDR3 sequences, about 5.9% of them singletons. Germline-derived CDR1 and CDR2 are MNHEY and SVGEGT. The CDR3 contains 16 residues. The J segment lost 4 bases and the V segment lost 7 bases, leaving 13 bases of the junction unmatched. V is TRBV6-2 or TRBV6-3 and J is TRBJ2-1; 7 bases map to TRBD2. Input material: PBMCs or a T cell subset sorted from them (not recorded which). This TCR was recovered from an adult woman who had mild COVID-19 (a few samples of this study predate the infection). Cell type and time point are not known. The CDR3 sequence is CASTQRLASGYNEQFF. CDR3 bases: TGTGCCAGCACTCAACGCCTGGCTAGCGGATACAATGAGCAGTTCTTC.